This T cell receptor beta chain appears in the sequencing data of a study of blood T cells in healthy people across ages. Overall study context: Template switching retrieved approximately one barcoded beta molecule for each two T cells. Findings and limits, study-wide: The study found more naive CD4+ cells and higher diversity in long-lived than aged donors.

The authors ran a second PCR of 7 to 11 cycles using a sample-barcoded 5' primer and a J-beta primer mix. Every cDNA molecule bore a tag from a template-switch adaptor containing 12 random nucleotides. TCRdb fed the 5' RACE reads into MiXCR, producing one record per CDR3 protein. The sample contains 500,000 to 600,000 distinct CDR3 sequences, 27% of which appear only once. Each sample had at least 6.5 million PBMCs isolated. The CDR3 has 14 residues. Germline assignment: CDR1 LGHDT and CDR2 YNNKEL (reference sequence). Trimming cost V 6 bases and J 2 bases, with 13 bases left between them. On this clonotype: Its antigen is undetermined.

The TCR was taken from a woman in her seventies in good health. The chain joins TRBV3-1 to TRBJ2-5, with a weak D call TRBD2 (5 bases). Source material: blood. CDR3 DNA sequence: TGTGCCAGCAGGCCGAGGACGGGGCAAGAGACCCAGTACTTC. Protein sequence: CASRPRTGQETQYF.